Described below is a single T cell receptor (beta chain) sequence and its context. Per the original data handling: Estimated nucleated cell counts came from reference gene primer amplification. Clones were read by immunoSEQ multiplex PCR, and TCRdb kept only the in-frame ones, dropping some. The V and J calls and clone size come from that table; D and trimming were worked out from the DNA. Among 250,000 to 350,000 clones listed, 87% were seen once. Germline V gene lookup returns CDR1 SGHVS and CDR2 FQNEAQ. Trimming removed 1 base from V and 4 bases from J; junction bases left unmatched: 7. There are 15 residues in the CDR3. The data originate from a study of blood T cell repertoires in COVID-19. In the study overall: Material from acute and convalescent COVID-19 was sourced from the United States, Italy and Spain. From T cells, B-cell-depleted T cells, or PBMCs came the material, which was cDNA or gDNA.

The source is a man aged 18 to 30 with active or convalescent COVID-19. The sequenced sample was peripheral blood. This chain links TRBV7-8 with TRBJ2-7, with 7 bases aligning to TRBD1. The DNA for the CDR3 is TGTGCCAGCAGCTTAGGGCGACAGGGTTGGTACGAGCAGTACTTC. Translated: CASSLGRQGWYEQYF.